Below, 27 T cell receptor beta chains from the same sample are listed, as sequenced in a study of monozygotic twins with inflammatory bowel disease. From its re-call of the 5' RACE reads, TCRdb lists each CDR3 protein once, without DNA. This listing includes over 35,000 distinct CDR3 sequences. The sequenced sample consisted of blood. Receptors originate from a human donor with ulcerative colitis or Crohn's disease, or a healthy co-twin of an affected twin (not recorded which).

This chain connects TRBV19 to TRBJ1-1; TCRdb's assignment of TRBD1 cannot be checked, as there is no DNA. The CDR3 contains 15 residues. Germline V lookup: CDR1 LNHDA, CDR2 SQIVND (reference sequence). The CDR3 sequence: CASSPNRVGNTEAFF.

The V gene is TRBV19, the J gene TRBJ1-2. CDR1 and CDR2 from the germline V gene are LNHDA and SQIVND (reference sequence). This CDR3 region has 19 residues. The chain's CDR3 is CASSIGFGSTTPPFYGYTF.

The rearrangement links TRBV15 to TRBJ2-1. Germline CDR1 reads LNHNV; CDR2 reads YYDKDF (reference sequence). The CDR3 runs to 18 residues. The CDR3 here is CATSRDLSDQSSYNEQFF.

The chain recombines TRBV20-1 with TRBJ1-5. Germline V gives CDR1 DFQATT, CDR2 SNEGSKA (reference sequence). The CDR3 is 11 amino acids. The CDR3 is CSARDGQPQHF.

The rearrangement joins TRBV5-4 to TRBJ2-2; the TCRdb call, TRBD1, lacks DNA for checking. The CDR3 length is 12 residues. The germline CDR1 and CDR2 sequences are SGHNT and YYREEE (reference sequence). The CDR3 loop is CASSLQGKKLFF.

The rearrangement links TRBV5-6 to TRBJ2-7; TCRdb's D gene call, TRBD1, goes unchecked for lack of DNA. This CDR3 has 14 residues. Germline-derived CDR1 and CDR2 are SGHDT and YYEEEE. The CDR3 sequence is CASSNRQGAREQYF.

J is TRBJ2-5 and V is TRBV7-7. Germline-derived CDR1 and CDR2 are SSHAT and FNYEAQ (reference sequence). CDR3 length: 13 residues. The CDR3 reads CASRVGGQETQYF. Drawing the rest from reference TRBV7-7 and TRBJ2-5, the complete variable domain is GAGVSQSPRYKVTKRGQDVTLRCDPISSHATLYWYQQALGQGPEFLTYFNYEAQPDKSGLPSDRFSAERPEGSISTLTIQRTEQRDSAMYRCASRVGGQETQYFGPGTRLLVL.

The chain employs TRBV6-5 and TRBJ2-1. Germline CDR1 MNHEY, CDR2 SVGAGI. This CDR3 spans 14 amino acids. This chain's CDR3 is CASSYSRVYNEQFF.

The CDR3 reads CSARRRGLSTDTQYF. The chain carries TRBV20-1 and TRBJ2-3; TCRdb calls TRBD2, which cannot be checked without DNA. The CDR3 is 15 amino acids. Germline CDR1 and CDR2: DFQATT and SNEGSKA (reference sequence).

The chain's CDR3 is CASSLVLGVGGTQYF. The chain joins TRBV7-7 to TRBJ2-3; TCRdb proposes TRBD1, but this gene call is untestable without DNA. Germline V gene lookup returns CDR1 SSHAT and CDR2 FNYEAQ (reference sequence). The CDR3 spans 15 residues.

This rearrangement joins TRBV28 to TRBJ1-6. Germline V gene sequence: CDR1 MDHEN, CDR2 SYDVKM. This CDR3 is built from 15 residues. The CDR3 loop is CASSAGDSSSSPLHF.

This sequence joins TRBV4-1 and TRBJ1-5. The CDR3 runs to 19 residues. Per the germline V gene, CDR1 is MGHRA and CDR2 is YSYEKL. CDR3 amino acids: CASSQESGRGVPGNQPQHF.

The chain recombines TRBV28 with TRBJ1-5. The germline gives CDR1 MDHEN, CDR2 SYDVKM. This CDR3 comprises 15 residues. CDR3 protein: CASMPGGKSNQPQHF.

CDR3 sequence reads: CASSLDSGGAGELFF. The chain uses TRBV7-2 and TRBJ2-2; with no DNA, the TCRdb D assignment of TRBD2 cannot be verified. Germline-derived CDR1 and CDR2 are SGHTA and FQGNSA. The CDR3 runs 15 residues.

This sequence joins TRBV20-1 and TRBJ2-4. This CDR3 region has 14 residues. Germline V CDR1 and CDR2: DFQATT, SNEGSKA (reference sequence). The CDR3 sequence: CSARGYLVGNIQYF.

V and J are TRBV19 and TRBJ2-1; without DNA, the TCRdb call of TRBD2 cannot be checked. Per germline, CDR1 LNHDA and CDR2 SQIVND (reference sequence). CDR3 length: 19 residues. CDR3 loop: CASSIGAAWEGSSYNEQFF.

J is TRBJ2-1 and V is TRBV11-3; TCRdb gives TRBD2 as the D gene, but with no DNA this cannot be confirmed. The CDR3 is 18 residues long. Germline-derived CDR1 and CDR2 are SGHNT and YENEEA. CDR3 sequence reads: CASSLHFFVAGVHNEQFF.

The CDR3 loop reads CASSPEQGSDTQYF. This chain joins TRBV9 and TRBJ2-3. The germline gives CDR1 SGDLS, CDR2 YYNGEE. This CDR3 is built from 14 residues.

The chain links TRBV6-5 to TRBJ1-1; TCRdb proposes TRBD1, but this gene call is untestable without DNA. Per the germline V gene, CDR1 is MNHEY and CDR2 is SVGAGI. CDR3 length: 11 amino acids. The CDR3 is CASSRGTEAFF.

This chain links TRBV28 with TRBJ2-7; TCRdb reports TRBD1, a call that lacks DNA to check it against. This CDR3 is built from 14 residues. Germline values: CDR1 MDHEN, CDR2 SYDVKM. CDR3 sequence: CASSLTGVRVEQYF.

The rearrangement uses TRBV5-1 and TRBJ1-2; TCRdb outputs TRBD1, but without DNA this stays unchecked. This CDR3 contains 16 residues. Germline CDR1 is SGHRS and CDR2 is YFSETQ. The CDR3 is CASSTPSDRGLHGYTF.

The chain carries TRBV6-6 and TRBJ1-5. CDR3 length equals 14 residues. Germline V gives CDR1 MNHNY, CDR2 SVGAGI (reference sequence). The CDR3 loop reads CASSYRGYNQPQHF.

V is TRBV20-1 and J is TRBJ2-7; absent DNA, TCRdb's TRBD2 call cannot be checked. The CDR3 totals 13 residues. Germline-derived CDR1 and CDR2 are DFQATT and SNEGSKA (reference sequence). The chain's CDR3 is CSAPRRGGYEQYF.

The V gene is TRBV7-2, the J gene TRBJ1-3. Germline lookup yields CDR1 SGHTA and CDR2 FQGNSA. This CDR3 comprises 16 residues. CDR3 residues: CASSLGLQGSGNTIYF.

CDR3 region: CASSQEGEKPPGETQYF. The chain joins TRBV4-2 to TRBJ2-5; TCRdb designates TRBD1, a call that cannot be tested without DNA. Germline V CDR1 and CDR2: LGHNA, YNFKEQ. This CDR3 is 17 amino acids long.

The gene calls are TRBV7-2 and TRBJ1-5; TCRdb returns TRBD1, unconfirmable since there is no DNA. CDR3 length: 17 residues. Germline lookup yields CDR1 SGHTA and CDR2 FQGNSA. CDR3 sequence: CASSPRTGGYSNQPQHF.

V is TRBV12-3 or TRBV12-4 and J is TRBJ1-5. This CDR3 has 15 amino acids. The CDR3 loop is CASSPLTRGRQPQHF.